This T cell receptor (beta chain) was profiled in a study of cytomegalovirus exposure and HLA in healthy donors. Study findings and constraints: When analyzed later, a missense DCLRE1C variant was found to be linked to TCR beta V- and J-gene trimming. Links to common viral pathogens appeared, in a later analysis, for several of the most significant clusters.

CDR1 is SGHNT and CDR2 is YYREEE in the germline V gene (reference sequence). The CDR3 spans 13 residues. The ends were cut back, 7 bases at V and 6 bases at J, with 16 bases in the middle. Primers: 60 Vbeta forward and 13 Jbeta reverse. The data were produced by immunoSEQ multiplex PCR, yet TCRdb's version contains in-frame clones alone and is incomplete. The data hold more than 80,000 clones, with roughly three fifths observed a single time. Concerning this clone itself: Its target is not known.

This clonotype was obtained from a man between 60 and 75 years old in good health and CMV-seronegative. Specimen: PBMCs. V is TRBV5-4 and J is TRBJ1-2; D may be TRBD1 (6 bases). This CDR3 reads CASHGQLSDGYTF. CDR3 nucleotide sequence: TGTGCCAGCCATGGACAGCTCAGTGATGGCTACACCTTC.